The 15 T cell receptor beta chains below all came from one sample that was sequenced in a study of shared clonotypes between healthy human individuals. Sequenced by immunoSEQ multiplex PCR; TCRdb stores in-frame clones only, minus some. The sample lists about 1 million clones, approximately 70% seen once, with about 1.5% in the top ten. Input material: memory CD4+ T cells sorted from blood. Documented subset: CD45RA-negative fraction. Receptors originate from a man aged 18 to 29 in good health.

On this clone itself: This sequence may be a read error, since a much larger clone differs from it by one base. The same CDR3 also results from other DNA sequences found in this sample. The genes are TRBV5-1 and TRBJ1-2; D is uncertain. V lost 0 bases to trimming and J lost 1 base, with 1 base between them. The CDR3 runs 12 residues. Germline V gene sequence: CDR1 SGHRS, CDR2 YFSETQ. Written as DNA, the CDR3 is TGCGCCAGCAGCTTGGGTAACTATGGCTACACCTTC. Amino acids: CASSLGNYGYTF. The variable domain in full, with the rest retrieved from reference TRBV5-1 and TRBJ1-2, is KAGVTQTPRYLIKTRGQQVTLSCSPISGHRSVSWYQQTPGQGLQFLFEYFSETQRNKGNFPGRFSGRQFSNSRSEMNVSTLELGDSALYLCASSLGNYGYTFGSGTRLTVV.

This rearrangement joins TRBV5-1 to TRBJ1-3; no reliable D call. V was shortened by 2 bases and J by 0 bases, with 6 bases between the two germline ends. Per the germline V gene, CDR1 is SGHRS and CDR2 is YFSETQ. The CDR3 spans 14 residues. The CDR3 loop reads CASSFGSSGNTIYF. The DNA for the CDR3 is TGCGCCAGCAGCTTCGGGAGCTCTGGAAACACCATATATTTT. The full variable domain, rest sourced from reference TRBV5-1 and TRBJ1-3, is KAGVTQTPRYLIKTRGQQVTLSCSPISGHRSVSWYQQTPGQGLQFLFEYFSETQRNKGNFPGRFSGRQFSNSRSEMNVSTLELGDSALYLCASSFGSSGNTIYFGEGSWLTVV.

V gene TRBV10-3 combines with J gene TRBJ1-2; D is possibly TRBD1 (5 bases). V lost 11 bases, J lost 4 bases, and 14 bases lay in between. The CDR3 totals 12 residues. In germline, CDR1 is ENHRY, CDR2 SYGVKD. The CDR3 coding sequence is TGTGCCGTTGCAGGGTACGGCTATGGCTACACCTTC. Protein: CAVAGYGYGYTF.

The count of this clone is one. The chain uses TRBV6-5 and TRBJ2-2; D is possibly TRBD2 (6 bases). The length of the CDR3 is 15 residues. CDR1 and CDR2 (germline): MNHEY, SVGAGI. Deletions cut 6 bases from V and 6 bases from J, with 17 bases between. The CDR3 DNA is TGTGCCAGCAGAAACGGGAGACATTCACCCGGGGAGCTGTTTTTT. This translates into CASRNGRHSPGELFF.

This chain uses TRBV10-2 with TRBJ2-7; no reliable D call. The CDR3 has 14 residues. Germline values: CDR1 WSHSY, CDR2 SAAADI. V dropped 5 bases and J dropped 2 bases, with 13 bases sitting between them. The CDR3 DNA sequence: TGCGCCAGCAGTCTACCCGACCGAACCTACGAGCAGTACTTC. Its translation is CASSLPDRTYEQYF.

This clone was picked up one time. CDR3 in DNA: TGTGCCAGCAGCCGAGAACTGACAGGGGGCAATGAAAAACTGTTTTTT. It yields the protein CASSRELTGGNEKLFF. The J gene is TRBJ1-4, the V gene TRBV4-2, with TRBD1 matching 10 bases. CDR1 LGHNA and CDR2 YNFKEQ come from the germline V gene. J gave up 5 bases and V 4 bases, and 7 bases lay outside the gene matches. This CDR3 spans 16 amino acids.

The chain is built from TRBV6-1 and TRBJ1-4; no reliable D call. The germline V and J ends were trimmed by 6 bases and 3 bases, with 14 bases remaining between them. Germline loops: CDR1 MNHNS, CDR2 SASEGT. The CDR3 is made up of 15 amino acids. CDR3 DNA sequence: TGTGCCAGCAGCCAGGCGGGGTTGGCTAATGAAAAACTGTTTTTT. It translates to CASSQAGLANEKLFF.

On this clone: Given a much more abundant clone one base away, this may be a read error. Other DNA sequences in this specimen translate into the identical CDR3. The V and J genes are TRBV7-9 and TRBJ1-1, with D unclear. Per the germline V gene, CDR1 is SEHNR and CDR2 is FQNEAQ (reference sequence). The CDR3 totals 13 residues. The ends were cut back, 1 base at V and 1 base at J, with 4 bases in the middle. CDR3 sequence (DNA): TGTGCCAGCAGCTTAGGACGGAACACTGAAGCTTTCTTT. Its translation: CASSLGRNTEAFF. Variable domain in full (rest from reference TRBV7-9 and TRBJ1-1): DTGVSQNPRHKITKRGQNVTFRCDPISEHNRLYWYRQTLGQGPEFLTYFQNEAQLEKSRLLSDRFSAERPKGSFSTLEIQRTEQGDSAMYLCASSLGRNTEAFFGQGTRLTVV.

The chain's CDR3 is CASSGGGSGSVTEQYF. The DNA of the CDR3 is TGTGCCAGCAGCGGGGGGGGTAGCGGGAGTGTTACCGAGCAGTACTTC. The rearrangement uses TRBV5-4 and TRBJ2-7, with TRBD2 matching over 9 bases. The germline CDR1 and CDR2 sequences are SGHNT and YYREEE (reference sequence). Unmatched junction bases numbered 14, after V lost 4 bases and J lost 6 bases. This CDR3 contains 16 residues.

The chain couples TRBV6-1 to TRBJ1-2; 8 nucleotides match TRBD1. This CDR3 contains 14 residues. Trimming at V came to 7 bases and at J to 7 bases, leaving 11 bases not matched to a gene. In germline, CDR1 is MNHNS, CDR2 SASEGT. CDR3 loop: CASTQEDRVGGYTF. The DNA of the CDR3 is TGTGCCAGCACTCAAGAGGACAGGGTGGGTGGCTACACCTTC.

This clone showed up just once. This same CDR3 is encoded by further DNA sequences in the sample. This chain uses TRBV2 with TRBJ2-5, with D possibly TRBD2 on 6 matching bases. The V gene's germline CDR1 is SNHLY and CDR2 FYNNEI. The CDR3 spans 15 residues. V lost 0 bases to trimming and J lost 5 bases, with 13 bases between them. The CDR3 sequence is CASSEAGGSGETQYF. DNA of the CDR3: TGTGCCAGCAGTGAAGCCGGTGGGAGCGGGGAGACCCAGTACTTC.

The rearrangement links TRBV7-3 to TRBJ2-3, with a weak D call TRBD2 (5 bases). The CDR3 runs to 14 residues. V lost 3 bases, J lost 4 bases, and 11 bases lay in between. Germline CDR1 reads SGHTA; CDR2 reads FQGTGA. This CDR3 reads CASSLKIGADTQYF. CDR3 bases: TGTGCCAGCAGCTTGAAGATCGGGGCAGATACGCAGTATTTT.

The chain recombines TRBV7-2 with TRBJ2-5, with D perhaps being TRBD1 or TRBD2 (6 bases each). The V gene's germline CDR1 is SGHTA and CDR2 FQGNSA. CDR3 length: 16 residues. The V end lost 2 bases, the J end lost 5 bases, and 18 bases lay between the germline ends. The CDR3: CASSLWASGAGETQYF. The CDR3 nucleotides read TGTGCCAGCAGCTTATGGGCCTCGGGGGCCGGGGAGACCCAGTACTTC.

The chain carries TRBV28 and TRBJ1-5; TRBD1 might be the D (6 bases). Germline V gene sequence: CDR1 MDHEN, CDR2 SYDVKM. This CDR3 has 15 amino acids. Trimming took 3 bases from V and 2 from J, leaving 11 bases between them. CDR3 bases: TGTGCCAGCAGTTTTGAGGGGGACGGCAATCAGCCCCAGCATTTT. This sequence encodes CASSFEGDGNQPQHF.

This clone was observed a handful of times. The CDR3 loop is CASSPGEVRTEAFF. The CDR3 DNA sequence: TGTGCCAGCAGTCCCGGGGAGGTCCGCACTGAAGCTTTCTTT. The chain is built from TRBV5-4 and TRBJ1-1; unclear D gene. This CDR3 has 14 amino acids. Germline assignment: CDR1 SGHNT and CDR2 YYREEE (reference sequence). V lost 5 bases and J 4 bases, leaving 15 bases between the germline ends.